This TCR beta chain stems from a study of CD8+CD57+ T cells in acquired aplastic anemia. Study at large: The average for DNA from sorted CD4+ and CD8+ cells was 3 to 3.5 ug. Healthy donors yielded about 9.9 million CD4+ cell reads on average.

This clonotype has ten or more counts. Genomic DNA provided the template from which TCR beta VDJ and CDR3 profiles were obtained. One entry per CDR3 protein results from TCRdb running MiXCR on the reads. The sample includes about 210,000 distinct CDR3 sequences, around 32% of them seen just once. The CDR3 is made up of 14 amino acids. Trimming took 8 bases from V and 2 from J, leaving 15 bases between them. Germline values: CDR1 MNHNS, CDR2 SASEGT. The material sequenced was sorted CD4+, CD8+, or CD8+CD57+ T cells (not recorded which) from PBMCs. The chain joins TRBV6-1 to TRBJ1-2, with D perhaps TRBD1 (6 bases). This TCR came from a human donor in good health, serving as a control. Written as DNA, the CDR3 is TGTGCCAGCTGGCCGGGACACAGCAACTATGGCTACACCTTC. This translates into CASWPGHSNYGYTF.